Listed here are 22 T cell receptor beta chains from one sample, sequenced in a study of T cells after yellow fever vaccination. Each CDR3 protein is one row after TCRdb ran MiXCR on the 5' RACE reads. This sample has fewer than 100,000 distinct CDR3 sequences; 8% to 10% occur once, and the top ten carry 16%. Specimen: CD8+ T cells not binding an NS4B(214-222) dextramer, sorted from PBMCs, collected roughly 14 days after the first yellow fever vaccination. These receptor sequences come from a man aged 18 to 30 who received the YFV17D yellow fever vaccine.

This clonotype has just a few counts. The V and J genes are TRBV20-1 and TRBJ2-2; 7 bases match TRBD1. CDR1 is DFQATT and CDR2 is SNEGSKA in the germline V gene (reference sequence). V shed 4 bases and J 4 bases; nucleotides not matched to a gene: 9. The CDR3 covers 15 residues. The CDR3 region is CSATTGLWGTGELFF. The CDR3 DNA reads TGCAGTGCTACGACAGGGCTTTGGGGCACCGGGGAGCTGTTTTTT.

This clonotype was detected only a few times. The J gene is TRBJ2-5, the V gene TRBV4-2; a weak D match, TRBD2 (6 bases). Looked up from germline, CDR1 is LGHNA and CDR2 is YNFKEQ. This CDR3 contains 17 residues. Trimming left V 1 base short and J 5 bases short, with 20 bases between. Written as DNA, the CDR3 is TGTGCCAGCAGCCAAGGTGCCGGGACTCGTCTGGGGGAGACCCAGTACTTC. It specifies CASSQGAGTRLGETQYF.

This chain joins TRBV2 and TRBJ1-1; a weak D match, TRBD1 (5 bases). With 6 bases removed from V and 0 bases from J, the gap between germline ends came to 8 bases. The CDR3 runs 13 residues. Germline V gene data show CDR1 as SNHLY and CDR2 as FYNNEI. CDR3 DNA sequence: TGTGCCAGCAGCGCAGGGATGAACACTGAAGCTTTCTTT. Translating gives CASSAGMNTEAFF.

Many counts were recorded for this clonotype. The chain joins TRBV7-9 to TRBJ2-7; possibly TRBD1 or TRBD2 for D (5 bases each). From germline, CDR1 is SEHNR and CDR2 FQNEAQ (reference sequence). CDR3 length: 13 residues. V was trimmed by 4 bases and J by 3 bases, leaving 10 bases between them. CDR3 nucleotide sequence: TGTGCCAGCAGCTCCGGGACCTACTACGAGCAGTACGTC. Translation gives CASSSGTYYEQYV.

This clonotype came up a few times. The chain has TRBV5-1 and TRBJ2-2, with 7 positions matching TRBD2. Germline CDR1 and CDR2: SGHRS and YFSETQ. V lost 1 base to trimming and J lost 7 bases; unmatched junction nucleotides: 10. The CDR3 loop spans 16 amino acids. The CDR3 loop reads CASSLWGGGPGGELFF. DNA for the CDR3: TGCGCCAGCAGCTTGTGGGGCGGGGGACCCGGCGGGGAGCTGTTTTTT.

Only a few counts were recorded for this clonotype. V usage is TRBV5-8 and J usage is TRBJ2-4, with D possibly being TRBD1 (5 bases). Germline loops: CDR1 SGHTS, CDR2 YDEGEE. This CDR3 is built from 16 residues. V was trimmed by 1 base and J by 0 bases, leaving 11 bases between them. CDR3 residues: CASSLRGRLAKNIQYF. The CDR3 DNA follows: TGTGCCAGCAGCTTGAGGGGCCGTCTAGCCAAAAACATTCAGTACTTC.

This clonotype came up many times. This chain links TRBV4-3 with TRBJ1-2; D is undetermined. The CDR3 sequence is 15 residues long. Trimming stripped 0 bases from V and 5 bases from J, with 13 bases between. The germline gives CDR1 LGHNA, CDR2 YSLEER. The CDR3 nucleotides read TGCGCCAGCAGCCAAGATAACGCTCCTAGTTATGGCTACACCTTC. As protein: CASSQDNAPSYGYTF.

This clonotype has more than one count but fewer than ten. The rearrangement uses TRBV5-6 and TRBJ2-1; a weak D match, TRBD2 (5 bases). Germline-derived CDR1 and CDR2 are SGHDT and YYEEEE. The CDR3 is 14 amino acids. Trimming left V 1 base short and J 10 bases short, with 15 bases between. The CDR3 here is CASSLMGSSGEQFF. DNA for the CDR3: TGTGCCAGCAGCTTGATGGGGAGCAGTGGCGAGCAGTTCTTC.

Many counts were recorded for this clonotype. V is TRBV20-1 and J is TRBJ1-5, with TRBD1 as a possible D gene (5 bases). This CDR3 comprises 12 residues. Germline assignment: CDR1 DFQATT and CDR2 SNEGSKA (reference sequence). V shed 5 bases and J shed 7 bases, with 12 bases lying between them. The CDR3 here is CSAGGGMQPQHF. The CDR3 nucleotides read TGCAGTGCTGGGGGGGGTATGCAGCCCCAGCATTTT.

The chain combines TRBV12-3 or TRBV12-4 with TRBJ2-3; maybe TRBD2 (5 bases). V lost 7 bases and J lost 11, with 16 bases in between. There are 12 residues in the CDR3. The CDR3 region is CASINERTEQYF. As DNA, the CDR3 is TGTGCCAGCATCAATGAGAGGACTGAGCAGTATTTT.

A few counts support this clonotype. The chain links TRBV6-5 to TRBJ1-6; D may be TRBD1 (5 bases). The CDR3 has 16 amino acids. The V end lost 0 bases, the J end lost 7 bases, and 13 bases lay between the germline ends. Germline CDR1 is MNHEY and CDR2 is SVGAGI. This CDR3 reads CASSYSSGDGNSPLHF. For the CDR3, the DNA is TGTGCCAGCAGTTACTCGTCCGGGGACGGGAATTCACCCCTCCACTTT.

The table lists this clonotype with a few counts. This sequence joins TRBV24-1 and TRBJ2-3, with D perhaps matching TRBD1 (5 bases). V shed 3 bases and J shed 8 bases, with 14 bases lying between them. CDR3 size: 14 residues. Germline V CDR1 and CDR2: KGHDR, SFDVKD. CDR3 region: CATSDDSYKSTQYF. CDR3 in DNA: TGTGCCACCAGTGATGACAGTTATAAGAGTACGCAGTATTTT.

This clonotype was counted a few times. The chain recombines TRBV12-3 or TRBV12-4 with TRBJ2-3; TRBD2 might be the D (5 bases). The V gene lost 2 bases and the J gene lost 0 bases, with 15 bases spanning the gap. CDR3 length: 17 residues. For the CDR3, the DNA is TGTGCCAGCAGTTTATTCCCAGGAGGTGCTAGCACAGATACGCAGTATTTT. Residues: CASSLFPGGASTDTQYF.

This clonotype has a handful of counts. The CDR3 sequence is CASSSFKRQGTDTEAFF. In DNA, the CDR3 is TGTGCCAGCAGCTCATTCAAACGACAGGGGACGGACACTGAAGCTTTCTTT. The rearrangement links TRBV7-8 to TRBJ1-1, with 8 bases aligning to TRBD1. The CDR3 is made up of 17 amino acids. Germline assignment: CDR1 SGHVS and CDR2 FQNEAQ. V lost 4 bases, J lost 3 bases, and 13 bases stayed unmatched.

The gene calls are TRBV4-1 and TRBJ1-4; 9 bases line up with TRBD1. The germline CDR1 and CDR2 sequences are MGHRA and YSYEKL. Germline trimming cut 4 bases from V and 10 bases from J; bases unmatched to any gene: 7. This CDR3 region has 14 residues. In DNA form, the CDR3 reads TGCGCCAGCAGCCCGGCACAGGGGGCAGGAAAACTGTTTTTT. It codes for CASSPAQGAGKLFF.

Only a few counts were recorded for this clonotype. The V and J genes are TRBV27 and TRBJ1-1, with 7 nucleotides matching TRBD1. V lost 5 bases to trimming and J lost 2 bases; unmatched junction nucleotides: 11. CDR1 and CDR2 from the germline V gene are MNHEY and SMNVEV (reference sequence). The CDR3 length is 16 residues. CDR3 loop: CASSPKGTATNTEAFF. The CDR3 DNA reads TGTGCCAGCAGTCCAAAGGGGACAGCGACCAACACTGAAGCTTTCTTT.

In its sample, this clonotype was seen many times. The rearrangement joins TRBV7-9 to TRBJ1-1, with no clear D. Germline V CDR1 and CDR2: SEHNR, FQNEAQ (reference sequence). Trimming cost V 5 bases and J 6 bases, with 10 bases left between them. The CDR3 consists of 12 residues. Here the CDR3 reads CASSMGTAEAFF. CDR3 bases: TGTGCCAGCAGCATGGGCACCGCTGAAGCTTTCTTT.

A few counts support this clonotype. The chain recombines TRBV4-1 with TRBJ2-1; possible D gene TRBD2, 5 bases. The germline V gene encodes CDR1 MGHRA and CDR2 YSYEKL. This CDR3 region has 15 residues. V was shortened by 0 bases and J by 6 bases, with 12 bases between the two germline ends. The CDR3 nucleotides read TGCGCCAGCAGCCAAGAAAGAGGGTTTCTCAATGAGCAGTTCTTC. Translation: CASSQERGFLNEQFF.

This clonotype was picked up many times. Here the CDR3 reads CASSLLRGGDTQYF. DNA of the CDR3: TGTGCCAGCAGTTTATTGCGGGGTGGGGATACGCAGTATTTT. This chain links TRBV12-3 or TRBV12-4 with TRBJ2-3; a possible D gene is TRBD2 (6 bases). This CDR3 is built from 14 residues. Trimming took 2 bases from V and 6 from J, leaving 12 bases between them.

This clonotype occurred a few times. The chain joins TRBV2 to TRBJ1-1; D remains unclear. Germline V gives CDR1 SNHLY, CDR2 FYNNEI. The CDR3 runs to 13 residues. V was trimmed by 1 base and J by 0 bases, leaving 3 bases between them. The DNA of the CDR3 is TGTGCCAGCAGTGAAGGCTTGAACACTGAAGCTTTCTTT. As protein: CASSEGLNTEAFF. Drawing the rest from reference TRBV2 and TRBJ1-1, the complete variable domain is EPEVTQTPSHQVTQMGQEVILRCVPISNHLYFYWYRQILGQKVEFLVSFYNNEISEKSEIFDDQFSVERPDGSNFTLKIRSTKLEDSAMYFCASSEGLNTEAFFGQGTRLTVV.

This chain's CDR3 is CASSFGQGVTEKLFF. DNA for the CDR3: TGCGCCAGCAGCTTCGGACAGGGAGTCACCGAAAAACTGTTTTTT. The chain has TRBV5-1 and TRBJ1-4, with 8 positions matching TRBD1. This CDR3 region has 15 residues. The germline CDR1 and CDR2 sequences are SGHRS and YFSETQ. Germline trimming cut 2 bases from V and 8 bases from J; bases unmatched to any gene: 8.

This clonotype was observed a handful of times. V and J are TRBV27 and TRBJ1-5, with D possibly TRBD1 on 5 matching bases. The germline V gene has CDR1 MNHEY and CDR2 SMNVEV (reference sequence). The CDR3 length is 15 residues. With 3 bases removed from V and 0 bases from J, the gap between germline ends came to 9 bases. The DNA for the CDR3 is TGTGCCAGCAGTTTGTGGGGGTCTAGCAATCAGCCCCAGCATTTT. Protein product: CASSLWGSSNQPQHF.